These T cell receptor beta chains were read from a single sample in a study of CD8+CD57+ T cells in acquired aplastic anemia. A single record per CDR3 protein comes from TCRdb applying MiXCR to the reads. The table has hundreds of thousands of distinct CDR3 sequences, about 44% seen once. The sample was sorted CD4+, CD8+, or CD8+CD57+ T cells (not recorded which) from PBMCs. Source of these receptors: a human donor with aplastic anemia. The CDR3 runs from the conserved cysteine through the conserved F or W. A D gene is named only where the DNA matches it firmly. Clone size is stated in some rows and not others, as once, few, many or a class when expanded.

DNA | CDR3 | size | V | D | J
TGTGCTAGCAGCTGGGGGTCTTACGAGCAGTGCTTC | CASSWGSYEQCF | . | TRBV7-8 | . | TRBJ2-7
TGTGCCACCAGTCCGGGACAGCCAAATGAGCAGTTCTTC | CATSPGQPNEQFF | . | TRBV24-1 | TRBD1 | TRBJ2-1
TGTGCCAGCAGCTTTCACGGGTACGAGCAGTACTTC | CASSFHGYEQYF | . | TRBV7-9 | . | TRBJ2-7
TGTGCCAGTAGTATGGGACAGGGGTACCTCCACTTT | CASSMGQGYLHF | . | TRBV19 | TRBD1 | TRBJ1-6
TGTGCCAGCAGCCAAGAAATTCTGGAGCAGTTCTTC | CASSQEILEQFF | . | TRBV7-9 | . | TRBJ2-1
TGTGCCAGCAGCTTAGAGGGGGGGGAAGAGACCCAGTACTTC | CASSLEGGEETQYF | many | TRBV7-8 | . | TRBJ2-5
TGTGCCAGTATGCAGGGGGCTCAGCCCCAGCATTTT | CASMQGAQPQHF | many | TRBV19 | TRBD1 | TRBJ1-5
TGCGCCAGCAGCCTCGGACTAGCGGGAAAGCACAATGAGCAGTTCTTC | CASSLGLAGKHNEQFF | few | TRBV9 | TRBD2 | TRBJ2-1
TGTGCCAGCAGCTTAGGGGGGGTTTCACCCCTCCACTTT | CASSLGGVSPLHF | . | TRBV7-9 | . | TRBJ1-6
TGCGCCAGCAGCGTGGACGGGGTAACGTCGAACACTGAAGCTTTCTTT | CASSVDGVTSNTEAFF | . | TRBV2 | . | TRBJ1-1
TGTGCCAGCAGCCCCACCCTTCAAAGTAGCAATCAGCCCCAGCATTTT | CASSPTLQSSNQPQHF | many | TRBV16 | . | TRBJ1-5
TGCAGCGTCGTGGGACAGGGGGTCACTGAAGCTTTCTTT | CSVVGQGVTEAFF | . | TRBV29-1 | TRBD1 | TRBJ1-1
TGTGCCAGCAGCTTAGATTCAGGGAAGGATGGCTACACCTTC | CASSLDSGKDGYTF | . | TRBV7-9 | . | TRBJ1-2
TGTGCCACCAGCAGTATAGAGAACTCCGGGGAGCTGTTTTTT | CATSSIENSGELFF | many | TRBV15 | . | TRBJ2-2
TGTGCCAGCAGCTCCGACAGGATCCGGGACTACACCTTC | CASSSDRIRDYTF | many | TRBV7-3 | . | TRBJ1-2
TGTGCCAGCAGCGTAGAATTTCGGGAGCTGTTTTTT | CASSVEFRELFF | . | TRBV9 | . | TRBJ2-2
TGCAGCGTCATGACAGGGGTAGGGGGATACGAGCAGTACTTC | CSVMTGVGGYEQYF | . | TRBV29-1 | TRBD1 | TRBJ2-7
TGTGCCAGCAGCCAAGGTGCGAGAGAGACCCAGTACTTC | CASSQGARETQYF | many | TRBV3-1 | . | TRBJ2-5
TGTGCCAGCTCCCCCCCGGGACAGATCTACGAGCAGTACTTC | CASSPPGQIYEQYF | many | TRBV2 | TRBD1 | TRBJ2-7
TGTGCCAGCAGCTTGAAGGCTGGGACTAGCGGGGAGAGGTGGCGGGAGACCCAGTACTTC | CASSLKAGTSGERWRETQYF | . | TRBV5-7 | TRBD2 | TRBJ2-5
TGTGCCAGTAACGACAGTCCCGGGGAGCTGTTTTTT | CASNDSPGELFF | . | TRBV19 | . | TRBJ2-2
TGTGCCAGCAGGGCAGGGGGCTTAGGCAATCAGCCCCAGCATTTT | CASRAGGLGNQPQHF | medium-sized | TRBV2 | TRBD1 | TRBJ1-5
TGCAGTGCCGCGGGGAGGGAGAGGTACGAGCAGTACTTC | CSAAGRERYEQYF | . | TRBV20-1 | TRBD2 | TRBJ2-7
TGTGCCACCGCGAGACCGGGACTAGCCGGAGAGACCCAGTACTTC | CATARPGLAGETQYF | . | TRBV19 | TRBD2 | TRBJ2-5
TGCAGTGCTAGCGAGGGGACTAGCGGGAGCTCCTACAATGAGCAGTTCTTC | CSASEGTSGSSYNEQFF | few | TRBV20-1 | TRBD2 | TRBJ2-1
TGTGCCAGCAGCTTAGTAACCGGGACCCCTTACAATGAGCAGTTCTTC | CASSLVTGTPYNEQFF | many | TRBV7-9 | . | TRBJ2-1
TGTGCTAGCAGCTTAGCGTTCGGGGGGGCACAAGAGACCCAGTACTTC | CASSLAFGGAQETQYF | . | TRBV7-7 | TRBD2 | TRBJ2-5
TGTGCCAGCAGCAGTTATAATAGCGGGAGATACACCGGGGAGCTGTTTTTT | CASSSYNSGRYTGELFF | . | TRBV11-1 | TRBD2 | TRBJ2-2
TGCGCCAGCACCTCGGCGGGGAACCCCTATGGCTACACCTTC | CASTSAGNPYGYTF | once | TRBV5-1 | . | TRBJ1-2
TGTGCCAGCAGCTACGGGACTCCGAAGGAGCAGTACTTC | CASSYGTPKEQYF | many | TRBV5-5 | . | TRBJ2-7
TGTGCCAGCAGCCCCCTACGGACAGGGGCCTACAATGAGACCCAGTACTTC | CASSPLRTGAYNETQYF | . | TRBV6-6 | TRBD1 | TRBJ2-5
TGTGCCAGCAGTGAACAGCTAGCGGGATCCGTAAAGACCCAGTACTTC | CASSEQLAGSVKTQYF | many | TRBV2 | TRBD2 | TRBJ2-5
TGTGCCAGCAGCTTAATAAGCTCCTACGAGCAGTACTTC | CASSLISSYEQYF | many | TRBV7-9 | . | TRBJ2-7
TGCAGTGCTGGACTAGCGGGGGGGCCGTTTGAGCAGTTCTTC | CSAGLAGGPFEQFF | . | TRBV20-1 | TRBD2 | TRBJ2-1
TGTGCCAGCAGCCAGCCCGGACATCGCCCATCCTACGAGCAGTACTTC | CASSQPGHRPSYEQYF | many | TRBV4-2 | . | TRBJ2-7
TGTGCCAGCAGCTTAGGTCAGGGCGGAAAACTGTTTTTT | CASSLGQGGKLFF | many | TRBV13 | . | TRBJ1-4
TGTGCCAGCAGTTTAACAGGGGGCAACACCGGGGAGCTGTTTTTT | CASSLTGGNTGELFF | once | TRBV2 | TRBD1 | TRBJ2-2